Shown below are 20 T cell receptor beta chains from a single sample sequenced in a study of CD8 T cells in Susac syndrome. RNA totalling about 0.5 to 1 ug underwent reverse transcription with random hexamers. Via MiXCR, TCRdb re-called the immunoSEQ multiplex PCR reads, giving one row per CDR3 protein. The top ten clones hold approximately 0.097% of a sample with 200,000 or so distinct CDR3 sequences, 90% to 95% of them seen once. The material sequenced was CD4+ T cells from PBMCs. The source of these receptors is a human donor with multiple sclerosis.

The chain couples TRBV2 to TRBJ2-5; 14 positions match TRBD2. The CDR3 is 16 amino acids. V lost 5 bases to trimming and J lost 4 bases; unmatched junction nucleotides: 6. Per the germline V gene, CDR1 is SNHLY and CDR2 is FYNNEI. In DNA, the CDR3 is TGTGCCAGCAGTACAAGACTAGCGGGAGGGGGAGAGACCCAGTACTTC. Encoded protein: CASSTRLAGGGETQYF.

In its sample, this clonotype was seen once. The chain's CDR3 is CASSVPGQGSRNEQFF. Here the CDR3 DNA reads TGTGCCAGCAGCGTACCCGGACAGGGCAGTAGGAATGAGCAGTTCTTC. This sequence joins TRBV9 and TRBJ2-1; 8 bases are shared with TRBD1. The ends lost 1 base at V and 7 bases at J; junction bases unmatched: 10. The CDR3 runs 16 residues. Per the germline V gene, CDR1 is SGDLS and CDR2 is YYNGEE.

The J gene is TRBJ1-5, the V gene TRBV29-1, with 8 bases fitting TRBD1. Germline-derived CDR1 and CDR2 are SQVTM and ANQGSEA. The V segment lost 6 bases and the J segment 6 bases; nucleotides outside the gene matches: 7. The CDR3 runs 13 residues. This chain's CDR3 is CSVAGGESQPQHF. The CDR3 DNA follows: TGCAGCGTCGCAGGGGGCGAGAGTCAGCCCCAGCATTTT.

The chain has TRBV29-1 and TRBJ1-2; no firm D call. The CDR3 contains 13 residues. CDR1 and CDR2 (germline): SQVTM, ANQGSEA. Deletions cut 0 bases from V and 8 bases from J, with 13 bases between. The CDR3 bases are TGCAGCGTTGAAGATAGGTCGGCGGGAGGCTACACCTTC. Translating it yields CSVEDRSAGGYTF. The whole variable domain, filled in from reference TRBV29-1 and TRBJ1-2, reads SAVISQKPSRDICQRGTSLTIQCQVDSQVTMMFWYRQQPGQSLTLIATANQGSEATYESGFVIDKFPISRPNLTFSTLTVSNMSPEDSSIYLCSVEDRSAGGYTFGSGTRLTVV.

The chain uses TRBV18 and TRBJ2-5, with D tentatively TRBD2 (5 bases). The germline V and J ends were trimmed by 6 bases and 8 bases, with 13 bases remaining between them. From germline, CDR1 is KGHSH and CDR2 LQKENI. The CDR3 runs 12 residues. The DNA for the CDR3 is TGTGCCAGCTCCGATGCGGGCGCTACCCAGTACTTC. The encoded protein is CASSDAGATQYF.

The chain uses TRBV29-1 and TRBJ1-2; D is undetermined. Germline loops: CDR1 SQVTM, CDR2 ANQGSEA. V dropped 5 bases and J dropped 0 bases, with 10 bases sitting between them. The CDR3 is made up of 13 amino acids. The chain's CDR3 is CSVLLYTNYGYTF. CDR3 in DNA: TGCAGCGTTTTACTGTATACTAACTATGGCTACACCTTC. Looking up the rest from reference TRBV29-1 and TRBJ1-2 gives the full variable domain: SAVISQKPSRDICQRGTSLTIQCQVDSQVTMMFWYRQQPGQSLTLIATANQGSEATYESGFVIDKFPISRPNLTFSTLTVSNMSPEDSSIYLCSVLLYTNYGYTFGSGTRLTVV.

The CDR3 region has the DNA TGTGCCACCAGCAGAGAGGGGGCTAAGCAGCCCCAGCATTTT. Its protein is CATSREGAKQPQHF. The rearrangement uses TRBV15 and TRBJ1-5; a possible D gene is TRBD1 (6 bases). Germline values: CDR1 LNHNV, CDR2 YYDKDF (reference sequence). The CDR3 has 14 residues. Trimming took off 0 bases at V and 7 bases at J, with 10 bases between the two ends.

This chain joins TRBV5-1 and TRBJ1-1, with TRBD1 as a possible D gene (5 bases). Trimming shortened V by 4 bases and J by 4 bases, and 14 bases separated the two germline ends. CDR3 length: 14 amino acids. Germline V CDR1 and CDR2: SGHRS, YFSETQ. The CDR3 nucleotides read TGCGCCAGCAGCGTCCAGGGCGGGAGCACTGAAGCTTTCTTT. It encodes CASSVQGGSTEAFF.

The CDR3 sequence: CASSLGLAGRNEQFF. CDR3 nucleotide sequence: TGTGCCAGCAGCCTGGGACTAGCGGGAAGGAATGAGCAGTTCTTC. The chain recombines TRBV12-3 or TRBV12-4 with TRBJ2-1, with 13 bases matching TRBD2. The CDR3 runs to 15 residues. Unmatched junction bases numbered 6, after V lost 6 bases and J lost 7 bases.

CDR3 sequence reads: CASSQDTRAADTQYF. CDR3 DNA sequence: TGTGCCAGCAGCCAAGATACAAGGGCCGCAGATACGCAGTATTTT. The V and J genes are TRBV3-1 and TRBJ2-3; D unclear. CDR3 length equals 15 residues. The germline CDR1 and CDR2 sequences are LGHDT and YNNKEL (reference sequence). Trimming stripped 0 bases from V and 4 bases from J, with 11 bases between.

The V gene is TRBV7-3, the J gene TRBJ1-1; D call uncertain. V lost 3 bases and J 4 bases, leaving 9 bases between the germline ends. CDR3 length: 13 amino acids. Germline V lookup: CDR1 SGHTA, CDR2 FQGTGA. Written as DNA, the CDR3 is TGTGCCAGCAGCTTCCGACGGTCCACTGAAGCTTTCTTT. This encodes CASSFRRSTEAFF. Looking up the rest from reference TRBV7-3 and TRBJ1-1 gives the full variable domain: GAGVSQTPSNKVTEKGKYVELRCDPISGHTALYWYRQSLGQGPEFLIYFQGTGAADDSGLPNDRFFAVRPEGSVSTLKIQRTERGDSAVYLCASSFRRSTEAFFGQGTRLTVV.

The gene calls are TRBV5-1 and TRBJ2-5, with D hard to call. The CDR3 contains 14 residues. The germline gives CDR1 SGHRS, CDR2 YFSETQ. Trimming took off 1 base at V and 0 bases at J, with 7 bases between the two ends. Here the CDR3 DNA reads TGCGCCAGCAGCTTGTTGGAGTACCAAGAGACCCAGTACTTC. Protein: CASSLLEYQETQYF.

The chain combines TRBV19 with TRBJ1-2; D is unclear. CDR1 LNHDA and CDR2 SQIVND come from the germline V gene (reference sequence). V lost 5 bases and J lost 0, with 7 bases in between. The length of the CDR3 is 13 residues. For the CDR3, the DNA is TGTGCCAGTAGTTACAGATCTAACTATGGCTACACCTTC. This encodes CASSYRSNYGYTF.

V is TRBV7-2 and J is TRBJ2-2; a weak D match, TRBD2 (6 bases). CDR3 size: 13 residues. Germline values: CDR1 SGHTA, CDR2 FQGNSA. V lost 3 bases, J lost 5 bases, and 7 bases lay in between. CDR3 in DNA: TGTGCCAGCAGCTTCAGCGGGACCGGGGAGCTGTTTTTT. It is translated as CASSFSGTGELFF.

The rearrangement uses TRBV5-4 and TRBJ1-1; D is undetermined. The V end was cut by 0 bases, the J end by 10 bases, with 10 bases between. CDR1 SGHNT and CDR2 YYREEE come from the germline V gene (reference sequence). The CDR3 extends over 12 amino acids. The CDR3 nucleotides read TGTGCCAGCAGCTTGGTTGGGGTAGCAGCTTTCTTT. Protein product: CASSLVGVAAFF. Using reference TRBV5-4 and TRBJ1-1 for the parts outside the CDR3, the full variable domain is ETGVTQSPTHLIKTRGQQVTLRCSSQSGHNTVSWYQQALGQGPQFIFQYYREEENGRGNFPPRFSGLQFPNYSSELNVNALELDDSALYLCASSLVGVAAFFGQGTRLTVV.

The chain uses TRBV6-2 or TRBV6-3 and TRBJ2-7; TRBD2 matches 7 bases. V gave up 6 bases and J gave up 4 bases; unmatched junction bases: 6. CDR1 MNHEY and CDR2 SVGEGT come from the germline V gene. The CDR3 contains 13 residues. CDR3 protein: CASSSGTNYEQYF. CDR3 DNA sequence: TGTGCCAGCAGCTCCGGGACTAATTACGAGCAGTACTTC.

The V call is TRBV20-1, the J call TRBJ2-6; D not resolved. Trimming took off 0 bases at V and 2 bases at J, with 8 bases between the two ends. Germline lookup yields CDR1 DFQATT and CDR2 SNEGSKA (reference sequence). The CDR3 sequence is 15 residues long. CDR3 nucleotide sequence: TGCAGTGCTAGAGAAGGTACAACTGGGGCCAACGTCCTGACTTTC. Its protein product is CSAREGTTGANVLTF.

This chain links TRBV20-1 with TRBJ1-2; 7 nucleotides match TRBD1. This CDR3 has 15 residues. V was clipped by 5 bases and J by 2 bases; unmatched bases: 11. The V gene's germline CDR1 is DFQATT and CDR2 SNEGSKA (reference sequence). This CDR3 reads CSALNPGQRNYGYTF. The CDR3, as DNA: TGCAGTGCTCTAAATCCGGGACAGAGGAACTATGGCTACACCTTC.

The chain joins TRBV12-3 or TRBV12-4 to TRBJ2-5, with TRBD1 identical over 8 bases. The CDR3 has 13 amino acids. V gave up 6 bases and J gave up 4 bases; unmatched junction bases: 4. In nucleotides, the CDR3 is TGTGCCAGCAGCATACAGGGGGGAGAGACCCAGTACTTC. This sequence encodes CASSIQGGETQYF.

The V call is TRBV12-3 or TRBV12-4, the J call TRBJ1-2; 9 positions match TRBD1. Trimming cost V 3 bases and J 5 bases; bases outside gene matches: 4. The CDR3 consists of 14 residues. The CDR3 region has the DNA TGTGCCAGCAGTTTGGGGACAGGGCATTATGGCTACACCTTC. Encoded protein: CASSLGTGHYGYTF.